These T cell receptor beta chains were read from a single sample in a study of T cells in Graves' hyperthyroidism and ophthalmopathy. TCRdb processed the multiplex PCR reads anew with MiXCR; each CDR3 protein has one entry. The sample carries around 620,000 distinct CDR3 sequences, under 20% recorded once. The sequencing sample was made of blood. The source of these receptors is a woman in her twenties or thirties with Graves' hyperthyroidism. The CDR3 runs from the conserved cysteine through the conserved F or W. Fields, in order: V gene, D gene, J gene, clone size, CDR3 protein, CDR3 DNA. The D gene is left open where the match is weak. Not every row has a clone size; where given, it reads once, few, many or a size class.

>TRBV20-1|-|TRBJ1-4|-
CSAPLLGGNSEKLFF
TGCAGTGCCCCCTTATTGGGGGGGAACTCTGAAAAACTGTTTTTT
>TRBV4-3|-|TRBJ2-2|few
CASSRMASAGSLFF
TGCGCCAGCAGCCGGATGGCTTCGGCCGGGTCGCTGTTTTTT
>TRBV28|TRBD1|TRBJ2-1|many
CASSGTGEPLGEQFF
TGTGCCAGCAGTGGGACAGGGGAGCCTTTGGGGGAGCAGTTCTTC
>TRBV27|-|TRBJ2-5|many
CASSSPGLQETQYF
TGTGCCAGCAGCTCCCCGGGACTCCAAGAGACCCAGTACTTC
>TRBV9|-|TRBJ2-1|many
CASSARSVSYNEQFF
TGTGCCAGCAGCGCCCGAAGCGTCTCCTACAATGAGCAGTTCTTC
>TRBV5-1|TRBD2|TRBJ2-3|many
CASFSGRTDTQYF
TGCGCCAGCTTTAGCGGGAGGACAGATACGCAGTATTTT
>TRBV19|TRBD1|TRBJ1-5|-
CASSVTQTGGNQPQHF
TGTGCCAGTAGCGTTACCCAGACAGGGGGCAATCAGCCCCAGCATTTT
>TRBV12-3/TRBV12-4|-|TRBJ1-1|many
CASSFGGPEAFF
TGTGCCAGCAGTTTTGGGGGGCCTGAAGCTTTCTTT
>TRBV7-8|-|TRBJ1-5|-
CASSNRVFGVGNQPQHF
TGTGCCAGCAGCAACCGGGTGTTCGGGGTGGGCAATCAGCCCCAGCATTTT
>TRBV18|-|TRBJ2-5|many
CASSLRNGLSMETQYF
TGTGCCAGCTCACTACGAAACGGACTCTCGATGGAGACCCAGTACTTC
>TRBV4-2|-|TRBJ1-1|few
CASSRAGGLNTEAFF
TGTGCCAGCAGCCGGGCCGGGGGCTTGAACACTGAAGCTTTCTTT
>TRBV28|-|TRBJ2-2|-
CASSLWASGTGELFF
TGTGCCAGCAGTTTATGGGCCTCAGGGACCGGGGAGCTGTTTTTT
>TRBV28|TRBD1|TRBJ2-7|many
CASSPPSFRGHYEQYF
TGTGCCAGCAGTCCACCCAGTTTTAGGGGGCACTACGAGCAGTACTTC
>TRBV7-9|TRBD1|TRBJ1-1|few
CASSQNLGTGTNTEAFF
TGTGCCAGCAGTCAGAACCTTGGGACAGGGACGAACACTGAAGCTTTCTTT
>TRBV11-1|-|TRBJ2-7|-
CASSRTNSYEQYF
TGTGCCAGCAGCAGGACGAACTCCTACGAGCAGTACTTC
>TRBV9|TRBD2|TRBJ2-1|-
CASSVTSGRANEQFF
TGTGCCAGCAGCGTAACTAGCGGGAGGGCCAATGAGCAGTTCTTC
>TRBV20-1|TRBD2|TRBJ2-1|-
CSARYTGTSSFF
TGCAGTGCTAGATATACCGGGACTAGTAGCTTCTTC
>TRBV28|-|TRBJ1-5|many
CASSLSQGRSNQPQHF
TGTGCCAGCAGTTTATCACAGGGACGAAGCAATCAGCCCCAGCATTTT
>TRBV19|-|TRBJ2-1|-
CASSIIPGTEQFF
TGTGCCAGTAGTATTATCCCCGGGACAGAGCAGTTCTTC
>TRBV4-1|-|TRBJ1-1|-
CASITKWGRGGKTEAFF
TGCGCCAGCATTACCAAGTGGGGGCGCGGAGGAAAAACTGAAGCTTTCTTT
>TRBV28|-|TRBJ2-1|many
CASRLTRSSYNEQFF
TGTGCCAGCAGATTGACTAGAAGTTCCTACAATGAGCAGTTCTTC
>TRBV7-9|-|TRBJ2-1|-
CASSLYSPYEQFF
TGTGCCAGCAGCTTATACAGTCCCTACGAGCAGTTCTTC
>TRBV12-3/TRBV12-4|-|TRBJ2-2|few
CASILSSALNTGELFF
TGTGCCAGCATTCTATCTAGCGCTTTGAACACCGGGGAGCTGTTTTTT
>TRBV3-1|-|TRBJ2-1|once
CASSQDVGGWNEQFF
TGTGCCAGCAGCCAAGACGTGGGTGGCTGGAATGAGCAGTTCTTC
>TRBV28|TRBD2|TRBJ2-7|many
CASMGREGSYEQYF
TGTGCCAGCATGGGGCGGGAGGGCTCCTACGAGCAGTACTTC
>TRBV5-1|-|TRBJ2-2|-
CASSLKTGTTGELFF
TGCGCCAGCAGCCTAAAAACAGGGACCACCGGGGAGCTGTTTTTT
>TRBV2|TRBD2|TRBJ2-3|many
CATLSAGVRDTQYF
TGTGCCACCCTCTCTGCGGGAGTACGGGATACGCAGTATTTT
>TRBV30|-|TRBJ1-2|many
CAWTRGAPTDYGYTF
TGTGCCTGGACCCGAGGGGCCCCGACTGACTATGGCTACACCTTC
>TRBV20-1|TRBD2|TRBJ2-1|many
CSVVREGNEQFF
TGCAGTGTTGTTCGGGAGGGTAATGAGCAGTTCTTC
>TRBV27|-|TRBJ1-1|many
CATQNPMNTEAFF
TGTGCCACCCAGAACCCCATGAACACTGAAGCTTTCTTT
>TRBV19|TRBD1|TRBJ2-6|few
CASSIGQGQGRPGANVLTF
TGTGCCAGTAGTATCGGACAGGGACAAGGAAGGCCTGGGGCCAACGTCCTGACTTTC
>TRBV9|TRBD1|TRBJ2-3|few
CASSDRVGTDTQYF
TGTGCCAGCAGTGACAGGGTTGGGACAGATACGCAGTATTTT
>TRBV24-1|TRBD1|TRBJ2-1|many
CATSSGTDSYNEQFF
TGTGCCACCAGCTCCGGGACAGATTCCTACAATGAGCAGTTCTTC
>TRBV20-1|TRBD2|TRBJ2-7|many
CSARDPTSVRYEQYF
TGCAGTGCTAGAGACCCGACTAGCGTTCGGTACGAGCAGTACTTC
>TRBV12-3/TRBV12-4|TRBD2|TRBJ2-7|many
CASSGRREGQSSYEQYF
TGTGCCAGCAGTGGTCGGCGGGAGGGCCAGAGCTCCTACGAGCAGTACTTC
>TRBV24-1|-|TRBJ1-4|-
CATRSGREEKEKLFF
TGTGCCACCAGGTCCGGTAGGGAGGAGAAGGAAAAACTGTTTTTT
>TRBV28|-|TRBJ2-3|many
CASSLFGEGTDTQYF
TGTGCCAGCAGTTTATTTGGGGAAGGAACAGATACGCAGTATTTT
>TRBV3-1|TRBD2|TRBJ2-7|few
CASSQGRPASGGRYEQYF
TGTGCCAGCAGCCAAGGTAGACCAGCCTCGGGGGGTAGATACGAGCAGTACTTC
>TRBV4-1|TRBD1|TRBJ1-5|once
CASSPGQGAVDQPQHF
TGCGCCAGCAGTCCTGGACAGGGGGCGGTGGATCAGCCCCAGCATTTT
>TRBV7-3|TRBD2|TRBJ2-7|-
CASSLSLAGGPREPEQYF
TGTGCCAGCAGCTTATCGCTAGCGGGAGGGCCAAGGGAACCCGAGCAGTACTTC
>TRBV7-8|-|TRBJ2-1|many
CASSPARGREIEQFF
TGTGCCAGCAGCCCCGCGAGGGGTCGGGAAATTGAGCAGTTCTTC
>TRBV11-2|-|TRBJ2-1|many
CASSLTGLGDNEQFF
TGTGCCAGCAGCTTAACGGGACTGGGTGACAATGAGCAGTTCTTC
>TRBV6-1|TRBD2|TRBJ2-7|many
CASKSSVGGGSSYEQYF
TGTGCCAGCAAGAGTTCGGTTGGGGGAGGGAGCTCCTACGAGCAGTACTTC
>TRBV11-2|TRBD1|TRBJ2-7|many
CASSFTGQDTYEQYF
TGTGCCAGCAGCTTTACCGGACAGGACACCTACGAGCAGTACTTC
>TRBV20-1|TRBD2|TRBJ2-7|-
CSAEASGRAIYEQYF
TGCAGTGCTGAAGCAAGCGGGAGGGCCATCTACGAGCAGTACTTC
>TRBV5-1|-|TRBJ1-5|few
CASSLAGLHQPQHF
TGCGCCAGCAGCTTGGCGGGTCTTCACCAGCCCCAGCATTTT
>TRBV5-6|-|TRBJ2-3|many
CASSLGLVTDTQYF
TGTGCCAGCAGCTTGGGACTAGTAACAGATACGCAGTATTTT
>TRBV18|-|TRBJ2-5|-
CASSRDYIELYQETQYF
TGTGCCAGCTCAAGGGATTACATAGAACTGTACCAAGAGACCCAGTACTTC
>TRBV20-1|-|TRBJ2-5|-
CSARDQSGLHLETQYF
TGCAGTGCTAGAGATCAAAGCGGACTACATCTGGAGACCCAGTACTTC
>TRBV27|TRBD1|TRBJ2-2|-
CASRSFTQGVDTGELFF
TGTGCCAGCAGAAGCTTTACGCAGGGGGTAGACACCGGGGAGCTGTTTTTT
>TRBV11-2|TRBD2|TRBJ2-3|few
CASSRTTSGRETDTQYF
TGTGCCAGCAGTCGGACCACTAGCGGGAGAGAAACAGATACGCAGTATTTT
>TRBV6-1|-|TRBJ1-1|many
CASSRPPSANTEAFF
TGTGCCAGCAGTCGACCCCCGTCGGCTAACACTGAAGCTTTCTTT
>TRBV12-3/TRBV12-4|TRBD1|TRBJ2-1|many
CASSLLPGQGTEQFF
TGTGCCAGCAGTTTACTGCCGGGACAGGGTACTGAGCAGTTCTTC